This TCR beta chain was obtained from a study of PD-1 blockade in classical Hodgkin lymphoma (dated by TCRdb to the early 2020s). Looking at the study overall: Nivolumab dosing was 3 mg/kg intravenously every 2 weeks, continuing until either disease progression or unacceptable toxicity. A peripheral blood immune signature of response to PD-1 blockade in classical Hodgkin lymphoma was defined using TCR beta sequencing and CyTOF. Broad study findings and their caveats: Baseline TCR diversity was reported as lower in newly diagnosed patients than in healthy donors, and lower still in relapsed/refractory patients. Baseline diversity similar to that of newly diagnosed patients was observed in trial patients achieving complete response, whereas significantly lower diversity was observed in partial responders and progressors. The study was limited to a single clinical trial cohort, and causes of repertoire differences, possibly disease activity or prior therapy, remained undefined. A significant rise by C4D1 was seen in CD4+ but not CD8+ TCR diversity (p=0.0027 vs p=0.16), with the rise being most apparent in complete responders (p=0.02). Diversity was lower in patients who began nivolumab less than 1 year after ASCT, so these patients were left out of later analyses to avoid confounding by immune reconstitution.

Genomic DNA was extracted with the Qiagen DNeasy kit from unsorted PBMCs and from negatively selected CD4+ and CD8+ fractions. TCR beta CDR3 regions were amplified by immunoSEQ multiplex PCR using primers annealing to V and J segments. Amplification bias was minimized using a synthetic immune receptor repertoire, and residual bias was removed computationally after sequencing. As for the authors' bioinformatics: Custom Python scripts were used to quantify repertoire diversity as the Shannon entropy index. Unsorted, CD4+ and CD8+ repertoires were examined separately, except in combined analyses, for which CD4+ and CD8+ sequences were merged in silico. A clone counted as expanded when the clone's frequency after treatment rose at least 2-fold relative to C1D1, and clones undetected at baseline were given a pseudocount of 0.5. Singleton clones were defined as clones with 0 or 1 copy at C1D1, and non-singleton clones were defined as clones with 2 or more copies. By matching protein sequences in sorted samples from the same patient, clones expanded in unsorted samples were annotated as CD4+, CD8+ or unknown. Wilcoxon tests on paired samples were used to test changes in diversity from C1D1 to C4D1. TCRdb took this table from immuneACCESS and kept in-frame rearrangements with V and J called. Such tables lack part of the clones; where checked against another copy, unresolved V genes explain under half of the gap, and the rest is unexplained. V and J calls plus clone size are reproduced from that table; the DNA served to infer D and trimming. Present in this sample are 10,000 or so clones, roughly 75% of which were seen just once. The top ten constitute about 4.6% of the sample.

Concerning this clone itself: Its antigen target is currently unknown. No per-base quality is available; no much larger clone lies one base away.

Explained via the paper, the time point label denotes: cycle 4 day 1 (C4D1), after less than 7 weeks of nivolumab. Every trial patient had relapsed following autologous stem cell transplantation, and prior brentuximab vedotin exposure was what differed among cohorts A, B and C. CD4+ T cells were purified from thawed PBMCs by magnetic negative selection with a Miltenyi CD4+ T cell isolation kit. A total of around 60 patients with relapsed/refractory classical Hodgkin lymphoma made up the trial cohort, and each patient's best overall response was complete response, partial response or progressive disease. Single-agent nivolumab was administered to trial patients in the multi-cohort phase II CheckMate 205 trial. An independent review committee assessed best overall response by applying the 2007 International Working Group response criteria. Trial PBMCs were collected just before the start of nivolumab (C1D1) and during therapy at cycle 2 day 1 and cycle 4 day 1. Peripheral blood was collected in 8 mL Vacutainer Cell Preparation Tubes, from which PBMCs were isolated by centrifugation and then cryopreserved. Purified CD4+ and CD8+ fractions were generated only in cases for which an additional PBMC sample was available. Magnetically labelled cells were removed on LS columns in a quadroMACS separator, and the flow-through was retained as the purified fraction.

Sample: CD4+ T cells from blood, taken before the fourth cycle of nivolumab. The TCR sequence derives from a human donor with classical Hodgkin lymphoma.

The nucleotides are TGCAGTGCTAGAGAAGCCTACGAGCAGTACTTC. It codes for CSAREAYEQYF. The chain is assembled from TRBV20-1 and TRBJ2-7, with an unclear D gene assignment. The trim is 0 bases for V and 2 bases for J, with a gap of 2 bases between the germline ends. CDR1 DFQATT and CDR2 SNEGSKA are derived from the germline V gene (reference sequence). Spanning cysteine to phenylalanine, the CDR3 consists of 11 amino acids. Here the CDR3 DNA is all that survives: 33 bases in frame from base 1.